These 22 T cell receptor beta chains were sequenced from one sample in a study of neoadjuvant anti-PD-1 for oral cavity cancer. Data came from immunoSEQ multiplex PCR; TCRdb stores just in-frame clones and leaves some out. The sample gives tens of thousands of clones, about 83% of which show up once; roughly 3.5% is in the top ten. This sample comprised PBMCs, obtained before nivolumab (anti-PD-1) treatment. These receptors were collected from a person aged 35-79 years with oral cavity squamous cell carcinoma.

The CDR3 sequence: CASSASGGHSWNEQFF. CDR3 nucleotide sequence: TGTGCCAGCAGCGCGTCGGGGGGCCATTCCTGGAATGAGCAGTTCTTC. The chain employs TRBV7-9 and TRBJ2-1; TRBD2 might be the D (7 bases). CDR1 is SEHNR and CDR2 is FQNEAQ in the germline V gene (reference sequence). The CDR3 is 16 residues long. Trimming took off 5 bases at V and 7 bases at J, with 21 bases between the two ends.

The V gene is TRBV9, the J gene TRBJ2-6; no reliable D call. V was pared by 0 bases and J by 2 bases, with 6 bases between. Germline CDR1 and CDR2: SGDLS and YYNGEE. CDR3 size: 15 residues. CDR3 protein: CASSVVVAGANVLTF. The CDR3 nucleotides are TGTGCCAGCAGCGTAGTGGTAGCTGGGGCCAACGTCCTGACTTTC.

In this sample, this clone turned up once. CDR3 coding DNA: TGTGCCAGTAGTGACAGCATAAGGGGATATCAGCCCCAGCATTTT. It codes for CASSDSIRGYQPQHF. V is TRBV19 and J is TRBJ1-5; tentative D call: TRBD1 (5 bases). The CDR3 has 15 residues. The germline V and J ends were trimmed by 5 bases and 5 bases, with 16 bases remaining between them. The V gene's germline CDR1 is LNHDA and CDR2 SQIVND (reference sequence).

This clone was recorded once. The chain couples TRBV7-9 to TRBJ1-2; perhaps TRBD1 as D (6 bases). Trimming left V 3 bases short and J 5 bases short, with 13 bases between. The germline gives CDR1 SEHNR, CDR2 FQNEAQ (reference sequence). This CDR3 contains 14 residues. CDR3 DNA: TGTGCCAGCAGCTTGAAGGGGGTAGGGTATGGCTACACCTTC. Its translation: CASSLKGVGYGYTF.

This rearrangement joins TRBV1 to TRBJ2-2. TRBV1 is termed a pseudogene. CDR3 size: 15 residues. The DNA of the CDR3 is TGCACCAGCAGCCCTCAGGCATGGGGGACCGGGGAGCTGTTTTTT. The encoded protein is CTSSPQAWGTGELFF.

The rearrangement uses TRBV6-5 and TRBJ2-6; D gene unclear. V lost 5 bases, J lost 0 bases, and 8 bases lay in between. Germline CDR1 and CDR2: MNHEY and SVGAGI. The length of the CDR3 is 15 residues. This CDR3 is CASSSYSSGANVLTF. DNA of the CDR3: TGTGCCAGCAGTAGCTACAGCTCTGGGGCCAACGTCCTGACTTTC.

Only one count was recorded for this clone. The DNA of the CDR3 is TGTGCCAGCAGTTACAATCGGGATTCCGAGCAGTACTTC. It yields the protein CASSYNRDSEQYF. The chain uses TRBV6-6 and TRBJ2-7; tentative D call: TRBD2 (5 bases). CDR3 size: 13 residues. Germline CDR1 reads MNHNY; CDR2 reads SVGAGI (reference sequence). The ends were cut back, 2 bases at V and 6 bases at J, with 11 bases in the middle.

CDR3 protein: CAISNSYNSPLHF. For the CDR3, the DNA is TGTGCCATCAGCAACTCCTATAATTCACCCCTCCACTTT. V is TRBV10-3 and J is TRBJ1-6; D call uncertain. Germline V gene lookup returns CDR1 ENHRY and CDR2 SYGVKD. V lost 6 bases to trimming and J lost 0 bases, with 3 bases between them. CDR3 length: 13 amino acids.

The chain carries TRBV5-4 and TRBJ2-7; the D gene is possibly TRBD2 (6 bases). Germline CDR1 is SGHNT and CDR2 is YYREEE (reference sequence). CDR3 length: 14 amino acids. Trimming cost V 5 bases and J 7 bases, with 19 bases left between them. CDR3 bases: TGTGCCAGCAGGGAATCGGGACTCCTAGGAGAGCAGTACTTC. This gives the protein CASRESGLLGEQYF.

This clone was counted a single time. The DNA for the CDR3 is TGTGCCAGCAGCCCTAGCGGGTTGTACGAGCAGTACTTC. It translates to CASSPSGLYEQYF. V gene TRBV5-4 combines with J gene TRBJ2-7; 8 nucleotides match TRBD2. The V segment lost 4 bases and the J segment 4 bases; nucleotides outside the gene matches: 4. CDR1 is SGHNT, CDR2 YYREEE, per germline (reference sequence). CDR3 length: 13 amino acids.

Comments on this clone: Sequence at one end of the junction differs from germline and may be a read error. This sequence joins TRBV5-7 and TRBJ2-3; D call uncertain. TRBV5-7 is an ORF for which the function is uncertain. The CDR3 sequence is 15 residues long. The CDR3 is CASSLYPDGTDTQYF. CDR3 DNA: TGTGCCAGCAGCTTATACCCGGACGGCACAGATACGCAGTACTTT.

This chain connects TRBV27 to TRBJ2-6, with D perhaps matching TRBD1 (6 bases). The V end lost 1 base, the J end lost 1 base, and 11 bases lay between the germline ends. The CDR3 is 17 amino acids. CDR1 is MNHEY, CDR2 SMNVEV, per germline (reference sequence). The CDR3 DNA sequence: TGTGCCAGCAGTTTATATTATGGACAGTCTGGGGCCAACGTCCTGACTTTC. Protein product: CASSLYYGQSGANVLTF.

V and J are TRBV7-9 and TRBJ2-7, with D possibly TRBD2 on 5 matching bases. The CDR3 sequence is 19 residues long. Germline loops: CDR1 SEHNR, CDR2 FQNEAQ (reference sequence). The germline V and J ends were trimmed by 5 bases and 9 bases, with 35 bases remaining between them. The CDR3 region is CASSARALTGYTNYEGQYF. Here the CDR3 DNA reads TGTGCCAGCAGCGCCCGAGCCTTGACGGGATACACTAATTACGAGGGGCAGTACTTC.

This clone was seen a few times. V is TRBV5-4 and J is TRBJ2-7; no clear D. The CDR3 is made up of 14 amino acids. V was clipped by 5 bases and J by 1 base, with 13 bases between them. CDR1 is SGHNT and CDR2 is YYREEE in the germline V gene (reference sequence). The CDR3 coding sequence is TGTGCCAGCAGATTGTTCGGTTTTTCCTACGAGCAGTACTTC. The encoded protein is CASRLFGFSYEQYF.

The chain uses TRBV7-8 and TRBJ2-7; D not resolved. This CDR3 spans 14 amino acids. The V and J ends lost 8 bases and 0 bases respectively, with 14 bases between them. The germline CDR1 and CDR2 sequences are SGHVS and FQNEAQ. CDR3 bases: TGTGCCAGCCTAAAAGGGCCTGCCTCCTACGAGCAGTACTTC. It is translated as CASLKGPASYEQYF.

The rearrangement joins TRBV27 to TRBJ1-6, with a weak D call TRBD1 (5 bases). The germline CDR1 and CDR2 sequences are MNHEY and SMNVEV (reference sequence). V was shortened by 6 bases and J by 4 bases, with 25 bases between the two germline ends. The length of the CDR3 is 19 residues. CDR3 in amino acids: CASRERGWPGRIYNSPLHF. DNA of the CDR3: TGTGCCAGCAGAGAACGTGGTTGGCCAGGGCGAATTTATAATTCACCCCTCCACTTT.

The chain combines TRBV4-1 with TRBJ1-2; unclear D gene. CDR1 is MGHRA, CDR2 YSYEKL, per germline. The CDR3 covers 14 residues. V shed 2 bases and J shed 5 bases, with 12 bases lying between them. As DNA, the CDR3 is TGCGCCAGCAGCCAAATCCGGGGTGGGTATGGCTACACCTTC. Translating gives CASSQIRGGYGYTF.

The chain carries TRBV6-5 and TRBJ2-7; 8 bases line up with TRBD2. After removal of 6 bases from V and 5 bases from J, the junction contained 6 bases not matched to a gene. CDR1 MNHEY and CDR2 SVGAGI come from the germline V gene. The CDR3 runs to 13 residues. CDR3 in DNA: TGTGCCAGCAGACCGAGCGGGAGAGACGAGCAGTACTTC. Translated: CASRPSGRDEQYF.

This clone was detected once. As DNA, the CDR3 is TGTGCCAGCAGTGTCGCGACAGGGGGGAGTGCTGAAGCTTTCTTT. Translated, it gives CASSVATGGSAEAFF. This chain connects TRBV6-5 to TRBJ1-1, with 9 nucleotides matching TRBD1. J lost 6 bases, V lost 5 bases, and 10 bases had no gene match. The V gene's germline CDR1 is MNHEY and CDR2 SVGAGI. The CDR3 extends over 15 amino acids.

The rearrangement joins TRBV4-1 to TRBJ2-7; the match to TRBD2 covers 10 bases. The V gene end was trimmed by 1 base and the J gene end by 6 bases; junction bases not matched to a gene: 12. This CDR3 has 17 residues. Germline assignment: CDR1 MGHRA and CDR2 YSYEKL. The CDR3 DNA reads as TGCGCCAGCAGCCAAGCGTCTGGTCTAGCGGGAGCTGGCGAGCAGTACTTC. It yields the protein CASSQASGLAGAGEQYF.

The J gene is TRBJ2-7, the V gene TRBV5-1, with D possibly being TRBD1 (6 bases). The CDR3 totals 16 residues. Germline V gene sequence: CDR1 SGHRS, CDR2 YFSETQ. V gave up 3 bases and J gave up 3 bases, with 19 bases separating them. The CDR3 sequence is CASSSRTTGRLYEQYF. The CDR3 coding sequence is TGCGCCAGCAGCTCCCGAACGACAGGAAGACTCTACGAGCAGTACTTC.

The chain has TRBV5-4 and TRBJ2-5, with 8 bases lining up with TRBD2. The CDR3 length is 15 residues. Trimming took 4 bases from V and 2 from J; bases not matched to a gene: 7. CDR1 SGHNT and CDR2 YYREEE come from the germline V gene (reference sequence). The CDR3 sequence is CASSAGTSMQETQYF. DNA of the CDR3: TGTGCCAGCAGCGCCGGGACTAGTATGCAAGAGACCCAGTACTTC. The full variable domain, rest sourced from reference TRBV5-4 and TRBJ2-5, is ETGVTQSPTHLIKTRGQQVTLRCSSQSGHNTVSWYQQALGQGPQFIFQYYREEENGRGNFPPRFSGLQFPNYSSELNVNALELDDSALYLCASSAGTSMQETQYFGPGTRLLVL.